The clone carrying this TCR beta chain was seen a few times. As yet, its antigen is unknown. Looked up from germline, CDR1 is SGHAT and CDR2 is FQNNGV. V gave up 1 base and J gave up 1 base; unmatched junction bases: 6. The CDR3 loop spans 17 amino acids. The data were taken from a study of T cells in localized non-small cell lung cancer. Produced via immunoSEQ multiplex PCR; TCRdb's table is partial and in-frame only. Among fewer than 50,000 clones, 83% were seen once, and the ten largest hold 6% to 8%. Broader study findings: It remains possible that heterogeneity exists, since only one tumor region was sequenced. Adjacent lung exhibited a median of 57 among the 100 most abundant tumor clones. Increased T cell density in blood showed an association with longer overall survival. Of the tissues analyzed, uninvolved adjacent lung showed maximal T cell clonality, greater than tumor.

The rearrangement joins TRBV11-2 to TRBJ1-1; 10 bases map to TRBD1. This TCR was recovered from a man aged 40 to 70 with stage II lung adenocarcinoma. The source was PBMCs, collected before any cancer treatment. CDR3 bases: TGTGCCAGCAGCTTAGGTCGGGGACAGGGGACGAACACTGAAGCTTTCTTT. The encoded protein is CASSLGRGQGTNTEAFF.